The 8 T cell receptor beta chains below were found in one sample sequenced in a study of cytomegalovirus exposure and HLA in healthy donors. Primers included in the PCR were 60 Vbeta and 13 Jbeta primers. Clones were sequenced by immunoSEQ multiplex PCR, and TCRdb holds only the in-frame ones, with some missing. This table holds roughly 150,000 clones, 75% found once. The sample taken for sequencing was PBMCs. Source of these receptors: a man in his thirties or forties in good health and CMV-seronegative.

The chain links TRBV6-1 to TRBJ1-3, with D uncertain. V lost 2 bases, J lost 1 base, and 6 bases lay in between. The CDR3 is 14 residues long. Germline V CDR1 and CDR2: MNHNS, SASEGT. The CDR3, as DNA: TGTGCCAGCAGTGAAAGAGGATCTGGAAACACCATATATTTT. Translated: CASSERGSGNTIYF.

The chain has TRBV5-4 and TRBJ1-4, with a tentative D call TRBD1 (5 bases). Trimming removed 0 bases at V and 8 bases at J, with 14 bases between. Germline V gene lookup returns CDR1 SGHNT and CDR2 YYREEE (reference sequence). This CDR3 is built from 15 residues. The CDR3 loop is CASSLAGAEGEKLFF. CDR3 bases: TGTGCCAGCAGCTTGGCCGGGGCGGAGGGGGAAAAACTGTTTTTT.

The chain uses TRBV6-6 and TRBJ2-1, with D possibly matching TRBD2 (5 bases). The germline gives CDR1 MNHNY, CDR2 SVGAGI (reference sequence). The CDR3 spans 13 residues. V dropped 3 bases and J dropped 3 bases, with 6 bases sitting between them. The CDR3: CASSYTSYNEQFF. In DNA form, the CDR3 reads TGTGCCAGCAGTTATACTAGCTACAATGAGCAGTTCTTC.

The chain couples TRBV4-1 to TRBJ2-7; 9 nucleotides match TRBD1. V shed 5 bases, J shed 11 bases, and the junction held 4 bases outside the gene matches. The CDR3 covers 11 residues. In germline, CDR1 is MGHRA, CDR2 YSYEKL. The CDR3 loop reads CASSIRDREYF. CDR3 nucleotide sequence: TGCGCCAGCAGCATCCGGGACAGGGAGTACTTC.

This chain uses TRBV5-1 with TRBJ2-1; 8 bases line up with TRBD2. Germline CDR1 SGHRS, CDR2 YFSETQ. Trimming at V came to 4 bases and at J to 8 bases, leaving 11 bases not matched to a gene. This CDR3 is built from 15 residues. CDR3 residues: CASSTEAGVGDEQFF. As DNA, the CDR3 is TGCGCCAGCAGCACGGAAGCGGGAGTAGGCGATGAGCAGTTCTTC.

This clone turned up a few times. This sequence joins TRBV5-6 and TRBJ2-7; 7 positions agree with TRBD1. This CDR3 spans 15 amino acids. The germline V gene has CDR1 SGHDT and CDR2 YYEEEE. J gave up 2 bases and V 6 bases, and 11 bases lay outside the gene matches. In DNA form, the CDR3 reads TGTGCCAGCACCCAGGATCGGGACAGCCCCTACGAGCAGTACTTC. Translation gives CASTQDRDSPYEQYF.

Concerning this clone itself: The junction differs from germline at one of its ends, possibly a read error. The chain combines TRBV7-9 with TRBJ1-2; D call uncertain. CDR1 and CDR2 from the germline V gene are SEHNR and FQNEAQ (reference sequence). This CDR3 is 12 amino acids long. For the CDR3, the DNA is TGTTCCAGCAGCCCCCAACTGTATGGCTACACCTTC. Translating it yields CSSSPQLYGYTF. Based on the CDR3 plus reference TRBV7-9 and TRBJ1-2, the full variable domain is DTGVSQNPRHKITKRGQNVTFRCDPISEHNRLYWYRQTLGQGPEFLTYFQNEAQLEKSRLLSDRFSAERPKGSFSTLEIQRTEQGDSAMYLCSSSPQLYGYTFGSGTRLTVV.

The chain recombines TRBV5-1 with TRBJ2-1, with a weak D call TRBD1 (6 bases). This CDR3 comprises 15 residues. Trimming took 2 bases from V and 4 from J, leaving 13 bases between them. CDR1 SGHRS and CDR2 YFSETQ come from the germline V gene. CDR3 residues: CASSLQGVEYNEQFF. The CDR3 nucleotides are TGCGCCAGCAGCTTACAGGGAGTGGAGTACAATGAGCAGTTCTTC.